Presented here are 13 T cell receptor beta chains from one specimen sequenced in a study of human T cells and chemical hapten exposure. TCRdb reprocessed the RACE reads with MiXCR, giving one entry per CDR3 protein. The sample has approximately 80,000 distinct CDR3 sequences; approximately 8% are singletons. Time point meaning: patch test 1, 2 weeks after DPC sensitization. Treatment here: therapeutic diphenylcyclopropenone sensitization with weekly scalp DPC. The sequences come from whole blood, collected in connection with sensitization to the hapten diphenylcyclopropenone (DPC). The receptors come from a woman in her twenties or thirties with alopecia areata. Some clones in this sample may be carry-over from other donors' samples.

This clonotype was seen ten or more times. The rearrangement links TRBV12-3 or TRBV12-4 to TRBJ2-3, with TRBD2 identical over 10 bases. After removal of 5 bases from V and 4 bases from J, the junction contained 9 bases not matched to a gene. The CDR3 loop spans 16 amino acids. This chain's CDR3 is CASSGSGGAVSDTQYF. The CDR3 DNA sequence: TGTGCCAGCAGTGGCAGCGGGGGGGCCGTTTCAGATACGCAGTATTTT.

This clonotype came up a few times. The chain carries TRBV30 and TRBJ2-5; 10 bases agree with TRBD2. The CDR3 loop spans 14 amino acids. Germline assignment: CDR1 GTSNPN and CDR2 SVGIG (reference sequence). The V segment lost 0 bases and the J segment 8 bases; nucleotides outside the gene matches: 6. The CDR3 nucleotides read TGTGCCTGGAGTGTATTGAGCGGGGGGGCCACCCAGTACTTC. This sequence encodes CAWSVLSGGATQYF. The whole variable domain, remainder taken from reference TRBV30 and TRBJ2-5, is SQTIHQWPATLVQPVGSPLSLECTVEGTSNPNLYWYRQAAGRGLQLLFYSVGIGQISSEVPQNLSASRPQDRQFILSSKKLLLSDSGFYLCAWSVLSGGATQYFGPGTRLLVL.

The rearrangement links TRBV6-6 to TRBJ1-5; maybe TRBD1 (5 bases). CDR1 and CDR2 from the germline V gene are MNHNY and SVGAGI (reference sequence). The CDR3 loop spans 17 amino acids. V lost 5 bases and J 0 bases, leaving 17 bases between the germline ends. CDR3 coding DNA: TGTGCCAGCAGTGGTCAGGGAAGGGGATATAGCAATCAGCCCCAGCATTTT. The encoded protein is CASSGQGRGYSNQPQHF.

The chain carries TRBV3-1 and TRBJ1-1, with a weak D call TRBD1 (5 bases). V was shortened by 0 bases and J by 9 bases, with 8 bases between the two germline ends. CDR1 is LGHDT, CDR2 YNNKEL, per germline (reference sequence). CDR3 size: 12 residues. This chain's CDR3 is CASSQDWGKAFF. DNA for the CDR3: TGTGCCAGCAGCCAAGATTGGGGCAAAGCTTTCTTT.

CDR3 DNA: TGTGCCAGCAGCAATAGCCGGGGAGGGGAGAACACTGAAGCTTTCTTT. Amino acids: CASSNSRGGENTEAFF. This chain connects TRBV5-4 to TRBJ1-1, with a possible D match to TRBD1 (5 bases). Germline CDR1 and CDR2: SGHNT and YYREEE (reference sequence). The CDR3 covers 16 residues. The V end was cut by 4 bases, the J end by 1 base, with 17 bases between. The variable domain in full, with the rest retrieved from reference TRBV5-4 and TRBJ1-1, is ETGVTQSPTHLIKTRGQQVTLRCSSQSGHNTVSWYQQALGQGPQFIFQYYREEENGRGNFPPRFSGLQFPNYSSELNVNALELDDSALYLCASSNSRGGENTEAFFGQGTRLTVV.

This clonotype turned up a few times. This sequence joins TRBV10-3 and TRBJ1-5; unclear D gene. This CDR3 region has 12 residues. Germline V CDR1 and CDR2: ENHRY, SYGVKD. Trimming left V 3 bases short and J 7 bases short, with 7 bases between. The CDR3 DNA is TGTGCCATCAGTGATGTCGACCAGCCCCAGCATTTT. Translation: CAISDVDQPQHF.

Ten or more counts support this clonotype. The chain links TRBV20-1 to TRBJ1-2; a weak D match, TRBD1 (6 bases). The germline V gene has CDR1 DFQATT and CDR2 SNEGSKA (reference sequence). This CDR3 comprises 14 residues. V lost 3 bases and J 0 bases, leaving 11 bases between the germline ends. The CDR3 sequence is CSASAGEANYGYTF. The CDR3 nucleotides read TGCAGTGCTAGCGCAGGGGAAGCTAACTATGGCTACACCTTC.

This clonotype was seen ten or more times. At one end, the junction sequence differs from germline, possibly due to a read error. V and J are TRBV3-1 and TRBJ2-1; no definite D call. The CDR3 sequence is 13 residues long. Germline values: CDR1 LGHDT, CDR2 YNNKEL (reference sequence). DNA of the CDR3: TGTGCCAGCAGCCAAGTCTCCAACAATGAGCAGTTCTTC. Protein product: CASSQVSNNEQFF.

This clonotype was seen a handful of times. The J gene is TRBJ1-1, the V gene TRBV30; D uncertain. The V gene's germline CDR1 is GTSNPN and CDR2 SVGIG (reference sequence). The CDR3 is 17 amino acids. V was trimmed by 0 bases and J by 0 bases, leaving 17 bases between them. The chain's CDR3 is CAWSVGRDLSMNTEAFF. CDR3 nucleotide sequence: TGTGCCTGGAGTGTAGGACGGGATTTATCCATGAACACTGAAGCTTTCTTT.

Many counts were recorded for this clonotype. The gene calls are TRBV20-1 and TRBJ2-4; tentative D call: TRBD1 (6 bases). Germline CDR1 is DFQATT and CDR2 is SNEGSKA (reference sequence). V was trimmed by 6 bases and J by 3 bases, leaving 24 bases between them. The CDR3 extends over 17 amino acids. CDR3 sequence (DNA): TGCAGTGCGCCCCCGGACAGCCTGGGTGGGAGCAAAAACATTCAGTACTTC. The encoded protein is CSAPPDSLGGSKNIQYF.

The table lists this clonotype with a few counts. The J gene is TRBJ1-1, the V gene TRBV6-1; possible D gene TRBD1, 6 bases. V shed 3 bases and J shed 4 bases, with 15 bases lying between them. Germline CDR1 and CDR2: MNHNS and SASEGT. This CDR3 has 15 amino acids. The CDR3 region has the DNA TGTGCCAGCAGTGAGCGAGCAGGGGAGGGCACTGAAGCTTTCTTT. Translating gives CASSERAGEGTEAFF.

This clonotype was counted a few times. CDR3 sequence reads: CSVPTSYEQYF. The CDR3 nucleotides are TGCAGTGTACCGACCTCCTACGAGCAGTACTTC. The V call is TRBV20-1, the J call TRBJ2-7, with no clear D. Per germline, CDR1 DFQATT and CDR2 SNEGSKA (reference sequence). CDR3 length: 11 residues. V was trimmed by 7 bases and J by 0 bases, leaving 7 bases between them.

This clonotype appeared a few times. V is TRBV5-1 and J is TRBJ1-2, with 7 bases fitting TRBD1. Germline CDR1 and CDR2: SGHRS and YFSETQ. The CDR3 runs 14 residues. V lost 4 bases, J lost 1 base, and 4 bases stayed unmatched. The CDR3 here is CASSLGQDNYGYTF. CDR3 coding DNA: TGCGCCAGCAGCCTAGGACAGGATAACTATGGCTACACCTTC.